This T cell receptor (beta chain) was identified in a study of blood T cell repertoires in COVID-19. Trimming removed 5 bases at V and 2 bases at J, with 12 bases between. Germline-derived CDR1 and CDR2 are MRHNA and SNTAGT. CDR3 length equals 14 residues. In regard to this clone: Distinct nucleotide sequences in the sample also encode this CDR3.

Data came from immunoSEQ multiplex PCR; TCRdb stores just in-frame clones and leaves some out. The sample lists over 250,000 clones; more than 75% were seen once. What was sequenced was PBMCs or T cells enriched from blood (not recorded which). The receptor's source is a woman aged 30 to 39 who had recovered from COVID-19. The chain joins TRBV6-4 to TRBJ1-1; the D gene is possibly TRBD1 (5 bases). CDR3 coding DNA: TGTGCCAGCAGTCCCTCCCAGGGCAACACTGAAGCTTTCTTT. This gives the protein CASSPSQGNTEAFF.